This TCR beta chain appears in the sequencing data of a study of CD8+ T cells in alopecia areata. The wider study: The percentage of affected scalp area served as the score of severity for treated patients. Findings and caveats of the study: Possibly as an HLA-related effect, TCR sharing across patients appeared less clear than in mice.

Concerning this clone itself: Its specificity is not known.

Looked up from germline, CDR1 is MNHEY and CDR2 is SMNVEV (reference sequence). V was clipped by 4 bases and J by 8 bases; unmatched bases: 5. There are 15 residues in the CDR3. Treatment: oral pan-JAK inhibitor, 5-10 mg twice daily. Lesional scalp punch biopsies and peripheral blood came from alopecia areata patients. PBMC-derived CD4+ and CD8+ T cells were sorted. Extracted from the samples, RNA was reverse transcribed into cDNA to serve as the sequencing template. Sequencing used immunoSEQ multiplex PCR; TCRdb keeps in-frame clones, though not all of them. The sample shows 150,000 to 250,000 clones, approximately 56% of them seen only once.

This sequence was found in a human donor with alopecia areata. This specimen was CD4+ T cells sorted from blood, taken at week 4, from a patient treated with tofacitinib. The chain uses TRBV27 and TRBJ1-6; 10 positions agree with TRBD1. The CDR3 DNA follows: TGTGCCAGCAGTTCCCCCGGGACAGGGGATTCACCCCTCCACTTT. Residues: CASSSPGTGDSPLHF.